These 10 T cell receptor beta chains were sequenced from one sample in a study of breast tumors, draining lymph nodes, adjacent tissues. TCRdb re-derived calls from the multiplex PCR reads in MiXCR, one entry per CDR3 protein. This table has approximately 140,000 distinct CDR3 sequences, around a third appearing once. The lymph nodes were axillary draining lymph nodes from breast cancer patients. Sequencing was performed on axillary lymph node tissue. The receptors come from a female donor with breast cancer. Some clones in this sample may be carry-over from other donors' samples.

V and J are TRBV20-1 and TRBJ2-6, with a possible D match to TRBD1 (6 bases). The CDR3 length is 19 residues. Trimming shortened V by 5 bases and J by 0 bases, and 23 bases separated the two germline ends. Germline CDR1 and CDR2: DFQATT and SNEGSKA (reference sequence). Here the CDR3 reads CSAGELGDTSGSGANVLTF. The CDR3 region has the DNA TGCAGTGCTGGGGAATTAGGGGACACCTCTGGCTCTGGGGCCAACGTCCTGACTTTC.

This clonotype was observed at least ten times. The CDR3 DNA reads as TGTGCCTGGAGTCTAAAACAGGGGACTTTCGGCGGGGAGCAGTACGTC. Translated: CAWSLKQGTFGGEQYV. The chain recombines TRBV30 with TRBJ2-7, with a tentative D call TRBD1 (7 bases). The CDR3 extends over 16 amino acids. Germline CDR1 GTSNPN, CDR2 SVGIG (reference sequence). Trimming shortened V by 2 bases and J by 7 bases, and 24 bases separated the two germline ends.

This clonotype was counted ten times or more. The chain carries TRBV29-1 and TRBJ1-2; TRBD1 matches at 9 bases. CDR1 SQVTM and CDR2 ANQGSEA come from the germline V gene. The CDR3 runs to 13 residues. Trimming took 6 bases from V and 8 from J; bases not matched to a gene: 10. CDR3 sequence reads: CSVQLQGAQGYTF. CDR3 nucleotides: TGCAGCGTACAACTACAGGGGGCTCAGGGCTACACCTTC.

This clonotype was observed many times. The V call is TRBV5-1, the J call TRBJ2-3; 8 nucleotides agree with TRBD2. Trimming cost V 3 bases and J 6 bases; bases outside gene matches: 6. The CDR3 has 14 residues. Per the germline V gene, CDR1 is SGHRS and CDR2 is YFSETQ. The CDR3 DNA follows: TGCGCCAGCAGCTCCCCGGGGGGGGGCGATACGCAGTATTTT. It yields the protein CASSSPGGGDTQYF.

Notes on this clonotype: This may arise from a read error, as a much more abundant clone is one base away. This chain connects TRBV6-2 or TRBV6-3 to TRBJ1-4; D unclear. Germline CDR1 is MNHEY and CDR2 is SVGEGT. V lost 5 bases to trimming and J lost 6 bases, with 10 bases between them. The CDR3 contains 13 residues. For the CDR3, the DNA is TGTGCCAGCAGTCTTTCCCGTGATGAAAAACTGTTTTTT. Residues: CASSLSRDEKLFF.

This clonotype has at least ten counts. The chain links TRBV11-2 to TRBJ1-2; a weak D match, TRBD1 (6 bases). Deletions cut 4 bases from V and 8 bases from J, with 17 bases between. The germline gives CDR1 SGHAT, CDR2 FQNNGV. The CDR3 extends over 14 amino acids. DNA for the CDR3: TGTGCCAGCAGCTCCCACAGGGTCGGAGAGGGCTACACCTTC. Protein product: CASSSHRVGEGYTF.

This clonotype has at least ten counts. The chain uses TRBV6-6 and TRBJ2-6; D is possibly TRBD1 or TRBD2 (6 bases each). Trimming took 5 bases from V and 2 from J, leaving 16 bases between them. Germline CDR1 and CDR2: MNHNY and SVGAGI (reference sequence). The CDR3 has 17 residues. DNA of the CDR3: TGTGCCAGCAGTGCCACCCGGGGGCGGGCTGGGGCCAACGTCCTGACTTTC. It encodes CASSATRGRAGANVLTF.

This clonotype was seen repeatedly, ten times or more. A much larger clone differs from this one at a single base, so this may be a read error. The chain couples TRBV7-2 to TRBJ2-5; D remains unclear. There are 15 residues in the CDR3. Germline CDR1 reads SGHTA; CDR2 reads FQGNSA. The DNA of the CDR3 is TGTGCCAGCAGCTTATCGTCGCTGAATCAAGAGACCCAGCACTTC. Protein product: CASSLSSLNQETQHF. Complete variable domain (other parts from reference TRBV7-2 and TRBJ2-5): GAGVSQSPSNKVTEKGKDVELRCDPISGHTALYWYRQSLGQGLEFLIYFQGNSAPDKSGLPSDRFSAERTGGSVSTLTIQRTQQEDSAVYLCASSLSSLNQETQHFGPGTRLLVL.

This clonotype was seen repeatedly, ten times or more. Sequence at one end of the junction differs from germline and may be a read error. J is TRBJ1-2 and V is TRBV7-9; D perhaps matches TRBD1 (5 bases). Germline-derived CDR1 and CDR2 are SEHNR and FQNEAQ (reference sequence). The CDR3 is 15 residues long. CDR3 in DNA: TGTGCCAGCAGCATTAACAGGATTTATAACTATGGCTACCCCTTC. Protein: CASSINRIYNYGYPF.

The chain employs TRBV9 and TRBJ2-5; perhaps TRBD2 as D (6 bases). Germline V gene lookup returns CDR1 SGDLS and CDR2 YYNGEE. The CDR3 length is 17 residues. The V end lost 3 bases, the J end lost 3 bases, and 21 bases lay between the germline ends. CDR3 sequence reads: CASSASGLGHVEETQYF. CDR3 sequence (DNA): TGTGCCAGCAGCGCGAGCGGGCTCGGACATGTTGAAGAGACCCAGTACTTC.